This T cell receptor (beta chain) was captured in a study of blood T cell repertoires in COVID-19. The wider study: Sources were T cells, B-cell-depleted T cells, or PBMCs; the material itself was cDNA or gDNA.

Profiling relied on immunoSEQ multiplex PCR, and the TCRdb table lists in-frame clones only, not all of them. The sample carries about 74,000 clones, 88% recorded once. Looked up from germline, CDR1 is SGDLS and CDR2 is YYNGEE. The germline V and J ends were trimmed by 0 bases and 4 bases, with 7 bases remaining between them. CDR3 length: 13 amino acids. Sequenced: peripheral blood. This chain joins TRBV9 and TRBJ1-1, with a tentative D call TRBD1 (5 bases). The TCR originated in a woman aged 80 or over with active or convalescent COVID-19. CDR3 coding DNA: TGTGCCAGCAGCGTAGGTCAGGGCACTGAAGCTTTCTTT. Protein product: CASSVGQGTEAFF.